One sample yielded the 2 T cell receptor beta chains listed below, sequenced in a study of vaccination effects on CD4 cells after COVID-19. CD4+ T cells specific for antigen were expanded with viral peptide pools by the ViraFEST assay before sequencing. When around 9 days of culture had elapsed, CD4+ T cells were isolated. Vaccine recipients, nucleocapsid antibody negative, had no prior SARS-CoV-2 infection. Profiled with immunoSEQ multiplex PCR; TCRdb holds only in-frame clones, not every one. The sample carries about 70,000 clones, 75% to 85% recorded once. Their antigens remain unidentified. Sequenced material: CD4+ T cells from PBMCs cultured with SARS-CoV-2 spike peptides, taken before COVID-19 vaccination. These receptors originate from a human donor who received a COVID-19 vaccine.

The chain combines TRBV2 with TRBJ1-3, with D unclear. There are 14 residues in the CDR3. Trimming took off 3 bases at V and 5 bases at J, with 11 bases between the two ends. CDR1 and CDR2 from the germline V gene are SNHLY and FYNNEI. Written as DNA, the CDR3 is TGTGCCAGCAGTGAGGAGGGTCTGAGAAACACCATATATTTT. Amino acids: CASSEEGLRNTIYF.

The chain has TRBV7-9 and TRBJ1-2; D unclear. The CDR3 is 14 residues long. The V and J ends lost 4 bases and 7 bases respectively, with 16 bases between them. Germline values: CDR1 SEHNR, CDR2 FQNEAQ (reference sequence). CDR3 sequence (DNA): TGTGCCAGCAGCTCCAGCGTGCGGACCACTGGCTACACCTTC. Translation: CASSSSVRTTGYTF.